Listed here are 8 T cell receptor beta chains from one sample, sequenced in a study of T cells in Graves' hyperthyroidism and ophthalmopathy (dated by TCRdb to between 2018 and 2021). Receptor amplification or capture employed multiplex PCR. TCRdb shows the sequencer as Illumina HiSeq 2000. Amplification of TCR beta CDR3 regions was carried out from RNA transcripts. The first round of RT-PCR for the TCR CDR3 was performed with the HTBI primer set and the Qiagen OneStep RT-PCR kit. Clones were called with MiXCR by TCRdb after fastp trimmed the public reads at Q25, and only in-frame beta chains were retained. A single entry per CDR3 protein holds the most common genes and DNA from its merged rows. Recorded for this sample are 730,000 or so distinct CDR3 sequences; roughly 20% of them occurred a single time. The ten largest make up approximately 16% of the sample. Sequenced material: blood. Every receptor here comes from a woman in her forties or fifties with Graves' hyperthyroidism that later progressed to Graves' ophthalmopathy.

The rearrangement joins TRBV4-1 to TRBJ2-1; tentatively, D is TRBD2 (6 bases). Deletions cut 3 bases from V and 5 bases from J, with 14 bases between. The V gene's germline CDR1 is MGHRA and CDR2 YSYEKL. The CDR3 runs 15 residues. DNA of the CDR3: TGCGCCAGCAGCCATCTGAGCGGGCTCCACAATGAGCAGTTCTTC. This codes for CASSHLSGLHNEQFF.

This clonotype was found a few times. The chain employs TRBV27 and TRBJ1-2; D perhaps matches TRBD1 (6 bases). Germline assignment: CDR1 MNHEY and CDR2 SMNVEV (reference sequence). The CDR3 has 15 amino acids. V was cut by 4 bases and J by 2 bases, with 14 bases left in between. The CDR3 coding sequence is TGTGCCAGCAGTTCCCCGGGGCAGGGGAACTATGGCTACACCTTC. It is translated as CASSSPGQGNYGYTF.

This clonotype showed up many times. This chain joins TRBV6-1 and TRBJ2-3; 8 bases align to TRBD2. With V trimmed by 5 bases and J by 2 bases, 9 bases remained unmatched. CDR1 is MNHNS and CDR2 is SASEGT in the germline V gene. The CDR3 is 16 amino acids. Here the CDR3 reads CASSRAGRGDTDTQYF. The DNA for the CDR3 is TGTGCCAGCAGTCGCGCTGGGCGGGGGGACACAGATACGCAGTATTTT.

The rearrangement joins TRBV28 to TRBJ1-2; D gene uncertain. This CDR3 is 14 amino acids long. Germline assignment: CDR1 MDHEN and CDR2 SYDVKM. The germline V and J ends were trimmed by 5 bases and 3 bases, with 13 bases remaining between them. CDR3 sequence (DNA): TGTGCCAGCAGTGACAATCACCTTCACTATGGCTACACCTTC. This translates into CASSDNHLHYGYTF.

J is TRBJ2-1 and V is TRBV18, with D possibly matching TRBD1 (5 bases). The CDR3 contains 16 residues. The germline V gene encodes CDR1 KGHSH and CDR2 LQKENI. Trimming took off 5 bases at V and 1 base at J, with 15 bases between the two ends. CDR3 loop: CASSAFSTDSYNEQFF. The CDR3 DNA follows: TGTGCCAGCTCAGCCTTTTCGACAGATTCCTACAATGAGCAGTTCTTC. The whole variable domain, remainder taken from reference TRBV18 and TRBJ2-1, is NAGVMQNPRHLVRRRGQEARLRCSPMKGHSHVYWYRQLPEEGLKFMVYLQKENIIDESGMPKERFSAEFPKEGPSILRIQQVVRGDSAAYFCASSAFSTDSYNEQFFGPGTRLTVL.

The chain joins TRBV27 to TRBJ2-3, with 7 bases fitting TRBD2. There are 15 residues in the CDR3. The germline gives CDR1 MNHEY, CDR2 SMNVEV (reference sequence). Unmatched junction bases numbered 7, after V lost 5 bases and J lost 2 bases. The CDR3 DNA follows: TGTGCCAGCAGTAAAACTAGCGCAGACACAGATACGCAGTATTTT. Translating it yields CASSKTSADTDTQYF.

In this sample, this clonotype turned up a few times. The chain is built from TRBV7-6 and TRBJ1-6; TRBD1 is a possible D gene (6 bases). Trimming shortened V by 6 bases and J by 9 bases, and 21 bases separated the two germline ends. This CDR3 has 16 residues. Germline values: CDR1 SGHVS, CDR2 FNYEAQ. CDR3 residues: CASSREGRRGGSPLHF. Here the CDR3 DNA reads TGTGCCAGCAGTCGAGAAGGGCGGAGGGGGGGTTCACCCCTCCACTTT.

The chain carries TRBV3-1 and TRBJ1-5, with D possibly being TRBD1 (6 bases). V was shortened by 1 base and J by 0 bases, with 10 bases between the two germline ends. Germline loops: CDR1 LGHDT, CDR2 YNNKEL (reference sequence). The CDR3 runs to 16 residues. The CDR3 loop reads CASSQGRTVSNQPQHF. CDR3 coding DNA: TGTGCCAGCAGCCAAGGAAGGACAGTTAGCAATCAGCCCCAGCATTTT.